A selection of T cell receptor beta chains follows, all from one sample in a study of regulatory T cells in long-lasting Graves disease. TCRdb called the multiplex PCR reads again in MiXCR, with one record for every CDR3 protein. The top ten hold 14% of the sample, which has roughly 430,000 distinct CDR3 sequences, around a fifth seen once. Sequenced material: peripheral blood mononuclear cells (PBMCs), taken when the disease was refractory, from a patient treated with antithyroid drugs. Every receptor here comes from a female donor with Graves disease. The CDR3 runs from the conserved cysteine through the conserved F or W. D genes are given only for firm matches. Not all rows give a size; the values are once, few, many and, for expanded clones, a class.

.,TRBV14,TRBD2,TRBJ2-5,CASSQVTGGFLQETQYF,TGTGCCAGCAGCCAAGTAACGGGAGGGTTTCTCCAAGAGACCCAGTACTTC
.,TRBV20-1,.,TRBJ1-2,CSARSLGYGYTF,TGCAGTGCTAGAAGCTTGGGGTATGGCTACACCTTC
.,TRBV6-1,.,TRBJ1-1,CASSPRGDAEAFF,TGTGCCAGCAGCCCGAGGGGGGACGCTGAAGCTTTCTTT
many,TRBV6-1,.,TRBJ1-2,CASRPRREPDYGYTF,TGTGCCAGCAGACCCCGGAGGGAACCAGATTATGGCTACACCTTC
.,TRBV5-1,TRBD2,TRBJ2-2,CASTLTSGKPGELFF,TGCGCCAGCACCCTGACTAGCGGAAAACCCGGGGAGCTGTTTTTT
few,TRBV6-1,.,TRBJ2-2,CASSFEGANTGELFF,TGTGCCAGCAGCTTCGAGGGCGCGAACACCGGGGAGCTGTTTTTT
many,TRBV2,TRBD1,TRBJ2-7,CANGDSYEQYF,TGTGCCAATGGGGACAGCTACGAGCAGTACTTC
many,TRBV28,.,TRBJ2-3,CATRGGPSTDTQYF,TGTGCCACGAGGGGCGGACCAAGCACAGATACGCAGTATTTT
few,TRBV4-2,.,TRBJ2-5,CASSQDFLVADETETQYF,TGTGCCAGCAGCCAAGATTTCCTGGTAGCGGACGAAACAGAGACCCAGTACTTC
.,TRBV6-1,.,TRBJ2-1,CASRTETEQFF,TGTGCCAGCAGGACCGAGACGGAGCAGTTCTTC
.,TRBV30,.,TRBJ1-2,CASPHSLFDDGYTF,TGTGCCTCCCCCCACTCTCTCTTTGATGATGGCTACACCTTC
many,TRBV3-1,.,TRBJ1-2,CASSQASGGSGYTF,TGTGCCAGCAGCCAAGCTTCAGGAGGATCAGGCTACACCTTC
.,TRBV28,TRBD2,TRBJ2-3,CASSFSGRRGDMQYF,TGTGCCAGCAGTTTTAGCGGGAGGAGGGGAGATATGCAGTATTTT
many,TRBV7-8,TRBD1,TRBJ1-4,CASSLTGGREKLFF,TGTGCCAGCAGCTTGACAGGGGGTCGTGAAAAACTGTTTTTT
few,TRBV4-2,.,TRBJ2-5,CASSQDRQGQETQYF,TGTGCCAGCAGCCAAGATAGGCAGGGACAAGAGACCCAGTACTTC
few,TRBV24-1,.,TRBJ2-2,CATSETVNTGELFF,TGTGCCACCAGTGAAACAGTGAACACCGGGGAGCTGTTTTTT
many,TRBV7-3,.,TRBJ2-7,CASSPQGGPYEQYF,TGTGCCAGCAGCCCCCAGGGGGGACCATACGAGCAGTACTTC